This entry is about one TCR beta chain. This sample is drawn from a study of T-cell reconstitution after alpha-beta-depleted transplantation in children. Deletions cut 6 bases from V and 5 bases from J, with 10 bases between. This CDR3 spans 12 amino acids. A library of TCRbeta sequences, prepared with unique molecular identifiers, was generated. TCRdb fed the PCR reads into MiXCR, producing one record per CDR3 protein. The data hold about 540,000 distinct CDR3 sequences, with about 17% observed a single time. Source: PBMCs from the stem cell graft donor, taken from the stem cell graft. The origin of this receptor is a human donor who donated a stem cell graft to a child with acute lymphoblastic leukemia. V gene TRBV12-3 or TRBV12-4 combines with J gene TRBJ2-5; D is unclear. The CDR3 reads CASSGQWETQYF. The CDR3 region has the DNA TGTGCCAGCAGCGGCCAGTGGGAGACCCAGTACTTC.